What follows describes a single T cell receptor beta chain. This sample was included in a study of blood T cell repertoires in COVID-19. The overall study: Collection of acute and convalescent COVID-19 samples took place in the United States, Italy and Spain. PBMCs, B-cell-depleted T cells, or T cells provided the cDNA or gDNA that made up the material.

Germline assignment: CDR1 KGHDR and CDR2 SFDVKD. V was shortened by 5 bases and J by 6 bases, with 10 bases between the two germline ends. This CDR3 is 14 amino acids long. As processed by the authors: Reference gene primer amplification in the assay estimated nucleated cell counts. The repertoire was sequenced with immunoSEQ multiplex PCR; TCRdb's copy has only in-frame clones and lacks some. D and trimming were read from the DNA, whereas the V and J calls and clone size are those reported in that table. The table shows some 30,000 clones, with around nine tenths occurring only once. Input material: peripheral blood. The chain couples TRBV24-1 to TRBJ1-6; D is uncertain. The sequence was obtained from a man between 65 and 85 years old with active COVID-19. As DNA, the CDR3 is TGTGCCACCAGTGCTCTGGGCCCTAATTCACCCCTCCACTTT. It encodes CATSALGPNSPLHF.